This TCR beta chain appears in the sequencing data of a study of a mutant IDH1 vaccine in newly diagnosed glioma. Specified time point: week 11, during vaccination. Doses consisted of 300 ug of mutant IDH1 20-mer peptide each, paired with topical imiquimod. TCRdb keeps only in-frame clones here, not all; method: immunoSEQ multiplex PCR. The sample has about 66,000 clones, about 80% seen once; the top ten hold 3.6%. Whole-study results and caveats: Pseudoprogression appeared independent of alterations in top peripheral clonotypes.

V lost 1 base to trimming and J lost 8 bases, with 18 bases between them. The germline gives CDR1 SGHRS, CDR2 YFSETQ. The CDR3 runs 15 residues. In its sample, this clone was seen once. Its antigen is not identified. The sequencing used PBMCs, collected from a glioma patient whose treatment included an IDH1 peptide vaccine. The chain is built from TRBV5-1 and TRBJ1-2, with D maybe TRBD1 (5 bases). The TCR comes from a man aged 25 to 45 with glioma. For the CDR3, the DNA is TGCGCCAGCAGCTTGTTCCCCAGGGCGTCCTTGGGCTACACCTTC. It translates to CASSLFPRASLGYTF.